This passage covers 10 T cell receptor beta chains from one sample sequenced in a study of CD8 T cells in Susac syndrome. Reverse transcription of about 0.45 to 1 ug RNA was carried out with random hexamers. One entry per CDR3 protein, called by TCRdb with MiXCR from the immunoSEQ multiplex PCR reads. The table shows around 81,000 distinct CDR3 sequences, with 94% occurring only once. Source material: CD8+ T cells from PBMCs. The receptors originated from a human donor with Susac syndrome.

The chain combines TRBV30 with TRBJ2-2; D could derive from TRBD1 or TRBD2 (5 bases each). Germline CDR1 reads GTSNPN; CDR2 reads SVGIG (reference sequence). This CDR3 spans 13 amino acids. The V and J ends lost 4 bases and 6 bases respectively, with 12 bases between them. In DNA, the CDR3 is TGTGCCTGGACCATGGGGGTTGCCGGGGAGCTGTTTTTT. Translation gives CAWTMGVAGELFF.

The J gene is TRBJ2-1, the V gene TRBV6-5; 9 positions agree with TRBD2. This CDR3 region has 15 residues. Per germline, CDR1 MNHEY and CDR2 SVGAGI. The V and J ends lost 6 bases and 8 bases, in that order; junction bases with no gene match: 11. The CDR3 DNA reads TGTGCCAGCAGCCTGGGACTAGCCAGAAGGGATGAGCAGTTCTTC. Protein sequence: CASSLGLARRDEQFF.

The rearrangement uses TRBV30 and TRBJ2-7; 7 positions agree with TRBD1. The CDR3 has 12 amino acids. V lost 6 bases, J lost 6 bases, and 8 bases stayed unmatched. In germline, CDR1 is GTSNPN, CDR2 SVGIG (reference sequence). CDR3 bases: TGTGCCTGCCGGGACAGCGGAGGCGAGCAGTACTTC. It codes for CACRDSGGEQYF.

This chain links TRBV20-1 with TRBJ2-7, with 7 bases that match TRBD2. Looked up from germline, CDR1 is DFQATT and CDR2 is SNEGSKA (reference sequence). The CDR3 consists of 14 residues. The trim removed 0 bases at V and 4 bases at J, leaving 6 bases unmatched. CDR3 in DNA: TGCAGTGCTAGAGAAGGGAGGGAGTTTTACGAGCAGTACTTC. This gives the protein CSAREGREFYEQYF.

The V and J genes are TRBV18 and TRBJ2-7; D is possibly TRBD1 or TRBD2 (7 bases each). The CDR3 is 17 residues long. V was clipped by 8 bases and J by 3 bases, with 26 bases between them. Looked up from germline, CDR1 is KGHSH and CDR2 is LQKENI. CDR3 sequence (DNA): TGTGCCAGCCAAAGTCCCGCAGGGGGGGCCCCCATCTACGAGCAGTACTTC. This sequence encodes CASQSPAGGAPIYEQYF.

This chain's CDR3 is CASSLVDREGRNQPQHF. DNA for the CDR3: TGTGCCAGCAGCTTAGTGGACAGGGAAGGGCGCAATCAGCCCCAGCATTTT. The genes are TRBV7-8 and TRBJ1-5; 8 positions agree with TRBD1. The CDR3 runs to 17 residues. J lost 2 bases, V lost 1 base, and 7 bases had no gene match. Germline values: CDR1 SGHVS, CDR2 FQNEAQ.

V gene TRBV20-1 combines with J gene TRBJ2-1; 8 nucleotides align to TRBD2. This CDR3 is built from 16 residues. Germline V gene sequence: CDR1 DFQATT, CDR2 SNEGSKA (reference sequence). The V and J ends lost 0 bases and 3 bases, in that order; junction bases with no gene match: 7. The CDR3, as DNA: TGCAGTGCTAGAGATGAGGCAGCGGGAGACTACAATGAGCAGTTCTTC. Its translation is CSARDEAAGDYNEQFF.

The genes are TRBV6-2 or TRBV6-3 and TRBJ1-5, with 8 bases identical to TRBD1. Per germline, CDR1 MNHEY and CDR2 SVGEGT. CDR3 size: 14 residues. V lost 5 bases, J lost 3 bases, and 3 bases stayed unmatched. This CDR3 reads CASSPGGYNQPQHF. As DNA, the CDR3 is TGTGCCAGCAGTCCAGGGGGCTACAATCAGCCCCAGCATTTT.

The chain uses TRBV7-9 and TRBJ2-6; a possible D gene is TRBD2 (6 bases). The germline V gene has CDR1 SEHNR and CDR2 FQNEAQ (reference sequence). The CDR3 length is 16 residues. The V gene lost 1 base and the J gene lost 2 bases, with 9 bases spanning the gap. The CDR3 spells CASSLEPGAGANVLTF. CDR3 coding DNA: TGTGCCAGCAGCTTAGAGCCGGGGGCTGGGGCCAACGTCCTGACTTTC. The full variable domain, completed using reference TRBV7-9 and TRBJ2-6, is DTGVSQNPRHKITKRGQNVTFRCDPISEHNRLYWYRQTLGQGPEFLTYFQNEAQLEKSRLLSDRFSAERPKGSFSTLEIQRTEQGDSAMYLCASSLEPGAGANVLTFGAGSRLTVL.

V and J are TRBV7-9 and TRBJ2-3, with no clear D. The CDR3 totals 11 residues. Germline-derived CDR1 and CDR2 are SEHNR and FQNEAQ (reference sequence). V gave up 1 base and J gave up 5 bases, with 1 base separating them. CDR3 loop: CASSLEDTQYF. The DNA of the CDR3 is TGTGCCAGCAGCTTAGAAGATACGCAGTATTTT.